A selection of T cell receptor beta chains follows, all from one sample in a study of memory CD4+ T cells and cytomegalovirus serostatus. Repertoires were generated with immunoSEQ multiplex PCR, while TCRdb's copy carries only in-frame clones and drops some. The sample lists over 65,000 clones, 60% to 85% occurring once. Sample: memory CD4+ T cells from blood. Receptor source: an adult in good health and CMV-seropositive. Both conserved end residues are part of each CDR3. A D gene is named only where the DNA matches it firmly. Part of the rows lack a size; the others show once, few, many or a class for expanded clones.

TRBJ1-1 NA TRBV9 NA CASSPGGGENTEAFF TGTGCCAGCAGCCCCGGTGGGGGGGAGAACACTGAAGCTTTCTTT
TRBJ1-4 NA TRBV29-1 few CSVEGGGDNEKLFF TGCAGCGTTGAGGGGGGAGGCGATAATGAAAAACTGTTTTTT
TRBJ2-7 TRBD2 TRBV5-1 NA CASSPFGGESSYEQYF TGCGCCAGCAGCCCCTTCGGGGGGGAGAGCTCCTACGAGCAGTACTTC
TRBJ2-6 NA TRBV5-4 NA CASNLGGANVLTF TGTGCCAGCAACCTCGGTGGGGCCAACGTCCTGACTTTC
TRBJ2-2 NA TRBV5-1 NA CASSLVGGWNTGELFF TGCGCCAGCAGCTTGGTTGGTGGTTGGAACACCGGGGAGCTGTTTTTT
TRBJ2-6 TRBD1 TRBV7-9 once CASSSYAGQAGANVLTF TGTGCCAGCAGCTCCTACGCCGGACAGGCTGGGGCCAACGTCCTGACTTTC
TRBJ2-5 TRBD2 TRBV4-3 NA CASSQELAGGPSQETQYF TGCGCCAGCAGCCAAGAGTTAGCGGGAGGTCCGTCTCAAGAGACCCAGTACTTC
TRBJ2-7 NA TRBV6-1 NA CASSEGQNPSYEQYF TGTGCCAGCAGTGAAGGACAGAACCCCTCCTACGAGCAGTACTTC
TRBJ2-7 NA TRBV7-8 NA CASSLTSGTYEQYF TGTGCCAGCAGCTTAACCAGCGGAACCTACGAGCAGTACTTC
TRBJ1-2 NA TRBV30 NA CAWSQAGGALSYGYTF TGTGCCTGGAGCCAGGCGGGAGGGGCCCTCTCCTATGGCTACACCTTC
TRBJ2-7 NA TRBV18 NA CASSPYVAYEQYF TGTGCCAGCTCACCCTACGTCGCCTACGAGCAGTACTTC
TRBJ2-5 NA TRBV10-3 once CAISEGGAEETQYF TGTGCCATCAGTGAGGGGGGAGCTGAAGAGACCCAGTACTTC
TRBJ1-2 NA TRBV6-1 NA CASREGGGTYGYTF TGTGCCAGCAGAGAGGGGGGTGGGACCTATGGCTACACCTTC
TRBJ2-1 TRBD2 TRBV28 NA CASSFSLAGTNEQFF TGTGCCAGCAGTTTCTCCCTAGCGGGGACTAATGAGCAGTTCTTC
TRBJ1-4 NA TRBV4-3 NA CASSPDNKEKLFF TGCGCCAGCAGCCCGGACAATAAGGAAAAACTGTTTTTT
TRBJ2-4 NA TRBV5-1 NA CASSLEGDTSKNIQYF TGCGCCAGCAGCTTGGAGGGCGACACATCCAAAAACATTCAGTACTTC
TRBJ1-3 NA TRBV4-1 few CASSQPAAGGGNTIYF TGCGCCAGCAGCCAGCCGGCCGCGGGTGGGGGAAACACCATATATTTT
TRBJ2-7 TRBD2 TRBV27 NA CASSLIGGADYEQYF TGTGCCAGCAGTTTAATCGGGGGGGCAGACTACGAGCAGTACTTC
TRBJ1-1 NA TRBV7-3 NA CASSLTGGGTEAFF TGTGCCAGCAGCTTAACTGGGGGGGGTACTGAAGCTTTCTTT
TRBJ1-4 NA TRBV5-5 once CASSLVGENEKLFF TGTGCCAGCAGCTTGGTAGGGGAGAATGAAAAACTGTTTTTT
TRBJ2-7 NA TRBV21-1 NA CASRAGQVLYEQYF TGTGCCAGCCGAGCGGGACAGGTCCTGTACGAGCAGTACTTC
TRBJ2-7 TRBD2 TRBV7-2 once CASILGAGGLSEQYF TGTGCCAGCATCCTGGGGGCGGGAGGGTTGAGCGAGCAGTACTTC
TRBJ2-7 TRBD1 TRBV7-8 NA CASSLGTGATYEQYF TGTGCCAGCAGCTTAGGGACAGGAGCCACCTACGAGCAGTACTTC
TRBJ1-2 NA TRBV4-1 few CASSQVITGGGGNYGYTF TGCGCCAGCAGCCAAGTGATAACAGGAGGAGGGGGTAACTATGGCTACACCTTC
TRBJ2-2 NA TRBV28 NA CASTRGGSTGELFF TGTGCCAGCACCCGTGGAGGGAGCACCGGGGAGCTGTTTTTT
TRBJ1-1 NA TRBV5-4 NA CASSLAGAKNTEAFF TGTGCCAGCAGCTTGGCCGGGGCCAAAAACACTGAAGCTTTCTTT
TRBJ2-7 TRBD2 TRBV29-1 NA CSVGTSGSFGQYF TGCAGCGTGGGGACTAGCGGGAGTTTCGGGCAGTACTTC
TRBJ2-5 NA TRBV5-4 NA CASSLKETQYF TGTGCCAGCAGCTTGAAGGAGACCCAGTACTTC
TRBJ2-5 TRBD2 TRBV2 NA CASRGTSGRYQETQYF TGTGCCAGCAGGGGGACTAGCGGGAGGTACCAAGAGACCCAGTACTTC
TRBJ2-5 NA TRBV28 NA CASSFGRGPQQETQYF TGTGCCAGCAGTTTCGGTAGGGGCCCTCAGCAAGAGACCCAGTACTTC
TRBJ1-4 TRBD1 TRBV5-1 NA CASSLGRTGANEKLFF TGCGCCAGCAGCTTGGGGCGGACAGGGGCTAATGAAAAACTGTTTTTT
TRBJ1-2 NA TRBV28 medium-sized CASSLYPGAEDYGYTF TGTGCCAGCAGTTTATATCCGGGGGCTGAGGACTATGGCTACACCTTC
TRBJ2-7 TRBD1 TRBV7-6 NA CASSLSQGSEQYF TGTGCCAGCAGCTTATCACAGGGGTCCGAGCAGTACTTC
TRBJ1-1 NA TRBV5-6 few CASSLSLTRAFF TGTGCCAGCAGCTTATCTTTGACAAGAGCTTTCTTT
TRBJ2-7 TRBD1 TRBV10-3 NA CAIRGTGGNYEQYF TGTGCCATCAGGGGGACAGGAGGAAACTACGAGCAGTACTTC
TRBJ1-1 NA TRBV6-1 few CASTKPGVNTEAFF TGTGCCAGCACCAAGCCGGGGGTGAACACTGAAGCTTTCTTT
TRBJ2-1 TRBD2 TRBV4-1 NA CASSGTLANEQFF TGCGCCAGCAGCGGAACACTAGCGAATGAGCAGTTCTTC
TRBJ2-6 TRBD1 TRBV19 once CASSISGQVWTGANVLTF TGTGCCAGTAGTATTTCGGGACAGGTATGGACTGGGGCCAACGTCCTGACTTTC
TRBJ1-1 NA TRBV5-1 few CASSIIGLNTEAFF TGCGCCAGCAGCATAATCGGACTGAACACTGAAGCTTTCTTT
TRBJ1-1 NA TRBV10-2 few CASRENTEAFF TGCGCCAGCAGGGAGAACACTGAAGCTTTCTTT
TRBJ1-2 TRBD1 TRBV13 once CASSSQDRGGYTF TGTGCCAGCAGCTCACAAGACAGGGGAGGCTACACCTTC
TRBJ1-2 NA TRBV2 NA CASSEGIDAATWDYGYTF TGTGCCAGCAGTGAAGGGATAGACGCAGCTACATGGGACTATGGCTACACCTTC
TRBJ1-1 NA TRBV12-5 NA CASGLVLGRQRNTEAFF TGTGCTAGTGGTTTGGTACTTGGGCGGCAGAGGAACACTGAAGCTTTCTTT
TRBJ1-5 NA TRBV5-6 NA CASSLASGTPNQPQHF TGTGCCAGCAGCTTGGCCTCCGGGACACCTAATCAGCCCCAGCATTTT